A selection of T cell receptor beta chains follows, all from one sample in a study of CD8 T cells in Susac syndrome. TCRdb reprocessed the immunoSEQ multiplex PCR reads with MiXCR, giving one entry per CDR3 protein. The sample shows 100,000 to 150,000 distinct CDR3 sequences, over 75% of them seen only once. Sequenced sample: CD8+ T cells from PBMCs. These receptors were collected from a human donor with multiple sclerosis. Each CDR3 is given without its conserved first and last residue.

j_call,v_call,cdr3_aa
TRBJ2-1,TRBV12-3/TRBV12-4,ASSSPTSGNEQF
TRBJ2-2,TRBV6-2/TRBV6-3,ASRDRSYTGELF
TRBJ2-1,TRBV27,ASTTGIAYNEQF
TRBJ2-5,TRBV6-1,ASGGAETQY
TRBJ2-1,TRBV27,ASSFRGNQNEQF
TRBJ1-1,TRBV28,ASSLSFSTEAF
TRBJ2-1,TRBV28,ASEILAGGPFFNEQF
TRBJ2-7,TRBV14,ASSHPGDRFYEQY
TRBJ1-5,TRBV20-1,SAVQGAAFGVNQPQH
TRBJ2-2,TRBV19,ASSTGLGPNTGELF
TRBJ2-1,TRBV19,ASSIDGGRGGNEQF
TRBJ1-1,TRBV12-3/TRBV12-4,ASSLPGDPRPLDTEAF
TRBJ2-3,TRBV11-2,ASSDVGAGTGTDTQY
TRBJ1-6,TRBV27,ASSLRDGGNSPLH
TRBJ2-4,TRBV12-3/TRBV12-4,ASSYPGTRGGKNIQY
TRBJ2-7,TRBV19,ASSTGIGYEQY
TRBJ2-1,TRBV7-9,ASSPQVWGKSPNEQF
TRBJ2-3,TRBV7-6,ASSLWESGSTDTQY
TRBJ1-1,TRBV27,ASSLSTWTEAF
TRBJ1-2,TRBV12-3/TRBV12-4,ASSHEGLYGYT
TRBJ1-1,TRBV11-2,ASSLVQGATSEAF
TRBJ2-7,TRBV6-1,ASSQKRGERIEQY
TRBJ1-2,TRBV27,ASSLDRANYGYT
TRBJ2-2,TRBV19,ASKDRVYTGELF
TRBJ2-1,TRBV4-2,ASSQTLLGNEQF
TRBJ1-5,TRBV5-1,ASSLRRVCCYSNQPQH
TRBJ2-7,TRBV20-1,SARGAVYEQY
TRBJ1-1,TRBV15,ATSRLGLDTEAF
TRBJ1-2,TRBV9,ASSSNGYT
TRBJ2-3,TRBV27,ASSPRTADTQY
TRBJ2-1,TRBV29-1,SVEDHNEQF
TRBJ2-1,TRBV13,ASSLGGRAGDEQF
TRBJ2-7,TRBV29-1,SVGVLVVQGWYEQY